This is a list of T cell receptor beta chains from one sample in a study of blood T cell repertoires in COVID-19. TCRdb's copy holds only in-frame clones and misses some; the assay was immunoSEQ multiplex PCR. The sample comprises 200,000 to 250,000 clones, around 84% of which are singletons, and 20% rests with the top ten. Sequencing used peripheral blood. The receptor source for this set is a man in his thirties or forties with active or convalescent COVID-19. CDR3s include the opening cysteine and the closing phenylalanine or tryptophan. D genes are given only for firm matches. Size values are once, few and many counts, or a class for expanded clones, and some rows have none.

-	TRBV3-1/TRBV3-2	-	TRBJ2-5	CASSQPGLKTGAQYF	TGTGCCAGCAGCCAGCCGGGCCTAAAAACCGGGGCCCAGTACTTC
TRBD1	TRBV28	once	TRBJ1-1	CASSLQQGAFF	TGTGCCAGCAGTCTGCAACAGGGGGCTTTCTTT
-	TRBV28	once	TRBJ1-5	CASTSTGLNQPQHF	TGTGCCAGCACCTCGACAGGTCTAAATCAGCCCCAGCATTTT
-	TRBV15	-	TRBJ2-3	CATSRHLSGSTDTQYF	TGTGCCACCAGCCGGCATCTTAGCGGTAGCACAGATACGCAGTATTTT
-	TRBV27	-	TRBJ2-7	CASSLGTTYEQYF	TGTGCCAGCAGTTTAGGGACAACCTACGAGCAGTACTTC
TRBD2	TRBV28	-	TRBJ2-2	CASSLSRSGAITGELFF	TGTGCCAGCAGTCTCTCGAGGAGCGGGGCTATCACCGGGGAGCTGTTTTTT
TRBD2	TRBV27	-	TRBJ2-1	CASSLYSGGAYGEQFF	TGTGCCAGCAGTTTATATAGCGGGGGGGCCTATGGTGAGCAGTTCTTC
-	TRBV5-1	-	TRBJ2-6	CASSLPAGLGANVLTF	TGCGCCAGCAGCTTGCCGGCGGGTCTTGGGGCCAACGTCCTGACTTTC
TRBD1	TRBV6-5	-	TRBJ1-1	CASRDRQGYTEAFF	TGTGCCAGCAGAGACAGACAGGGATATACTGAAGCTTTCTTT
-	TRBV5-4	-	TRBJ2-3	CASSRQSIGTDTQYF	TGTGCCAGCAGTAGACAGAGTATTGGGACAGATACGCAGTATTTT
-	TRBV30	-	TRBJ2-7	CAWSRGLSYEQYF	TGTGCCTGGAGTAGAGGCCTCTCCTACGAGCAGTACTTC
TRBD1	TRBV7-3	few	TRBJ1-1	CASSPSGGPEAFF	TGTGCCAGCAGCCCTTCAGGGGGCCCTGAAGCTTTCTTT
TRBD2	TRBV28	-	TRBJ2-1	CASIRAGGTRLLYNEQFF	TGTGCCAGCATTCGAGCGGGAGGAACGAGGCTCTTGTACAATGAGCAGTTCTTC
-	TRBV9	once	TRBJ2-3	CASSAQTNTDTQYF	TGTGCCAGCAGCGCTCAGACAAACACAGATACGCAGTATTTT
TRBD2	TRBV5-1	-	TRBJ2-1	CASSLSGGDHNEQFF	TGCGCCAGCAGCTTGAGCGGGGGGGACCACAATGAGCAGTTCTTC
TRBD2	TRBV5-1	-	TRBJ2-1	CASSLGASGRAGYNEQFF	TGCGCCAGCAGCTTGGGGGCTAGCGGGAGGGCCGGCTACAATGAGCAGTTCTTC
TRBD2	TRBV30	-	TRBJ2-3	CAWSWRGGIGDTQYF	TGTGCCTGGAGCTGGCGGGGGGGCATAGGAGATACGCAGTATTTT
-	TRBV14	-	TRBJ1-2	CASSQGARLRGPGYTF	TGTGCCAGCAGCCAAGGCGCTCGGTTAAGGGGTCCTGGCTACACCTTC
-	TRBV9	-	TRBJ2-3	CASSPQGLVTDTQYF	TGTGCCAGCAGCCCCCAGGGACTGGTCACAGATACGCAGTATTTT
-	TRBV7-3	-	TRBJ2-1	CASSIGTHNEQFF	TGTGCCAGCAGCATTGGGACTCACAATGAGCAGTTCTTC
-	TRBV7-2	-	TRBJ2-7	CASSQRLVSYEQYF	TGTGCCAGCAGCCAGAGACTAGTTTCCTACGAGCAGTACTTC
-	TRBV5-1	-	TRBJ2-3	CASSSWGVAEYTDTQYF	TGCGCCAGCAGCAGTTGGGGGGTAGCGGAATACACAGATACGCAGTATTTT
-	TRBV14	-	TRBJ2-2	CASSQESDRTGGELFF	TGTGCCAGCAGCCAAGAAAGCGACAGGACCGGGGGGGAGCTGTTTTTT
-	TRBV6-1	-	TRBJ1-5	CASSDRDYQPQHF	TGTGCCAGCAGTGACAGGGACTATCAGCCCCAGCATTTT
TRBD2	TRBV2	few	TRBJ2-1	CASSASGGTYNEQFF	TGTGCCAGCAGTGCTAGCGGGGGGACCTACAATGAGCAGTTCTTC
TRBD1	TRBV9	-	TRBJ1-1	CASSADRGQAFF	TGTGCCAGCAGCGCCGACAGGGGACAAGCTTTCTTT
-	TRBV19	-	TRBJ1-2	CASSIDEGARGYTF	TGTGCCAGTAGTATCGATGAAGGGGCGCGGGGCTACACCTTC
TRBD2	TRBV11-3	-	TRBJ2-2	CASSSGTSGYTGELFF	TGTGCCAGCAGCTCCGGGACTAGCGGATACACCGGGGAGCTGTTTTTT
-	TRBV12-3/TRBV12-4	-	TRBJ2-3	CASRGGGIDTQYF	TGTGCCAGCAGGGGGGGTGGGATCGATACGCAGTATTTT
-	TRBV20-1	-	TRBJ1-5	CSASRGSQNQPQHF	TGCAGTGCTAGTAGGGGCAGCCAAAATCAGCCCCAGCATTTT
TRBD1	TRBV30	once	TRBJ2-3	CAWSVQQGRGDTQYF	TGTGCCTGGAGTGTACAACAGGGGCGCGGAGATACGCAGTATTTT
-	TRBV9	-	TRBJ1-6	CASSVATVNSPLHF	TGTGCCAGCAGCGTAGCAACAGTAAATTCACCCCTCCACTTT
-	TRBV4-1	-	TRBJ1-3	CASSQGILRGNTIYF	TGCGCCAGCAGCCAAGGTATCCTAAGGGGGAACACCATATATTTT
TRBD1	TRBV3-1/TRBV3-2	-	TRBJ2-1	CASSRGTGSVNEQFF	TGTGCCAGCAGCCGTGGGACAGGGTCGGTCAATGAGCAGTTCTTC
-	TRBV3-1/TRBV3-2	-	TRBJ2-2	CASSPLGRELFF	TGTGCCAGCAGCCCCCTGGGCCGGGAGCTGTTTTTT
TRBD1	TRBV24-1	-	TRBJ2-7	CATSDPRQGNNEQYF	TGTGCCACCAGTGACCCACGACAGGGTAACAACGAGCAGTACTTC
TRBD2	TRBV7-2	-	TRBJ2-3	CASRSSGGAADTQYF	TGTGCCAGCAGAAGTAGCGGGGGGGCCGCAGATACGCAGTATTTT
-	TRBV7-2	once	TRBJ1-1	CASSLAGSMNTEAFF	TGTGCCAGCAGCTTAGCGGGCAGTATGAACACTGAAGCTTTCTTT
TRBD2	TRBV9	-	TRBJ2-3	CASSSHGVGTSGGALDTQYF	TGTGCCAGCAGCTCGCACGGGGTAGGGACTAGCGGGGGGGCCTTAGATACGCAGTATTTT
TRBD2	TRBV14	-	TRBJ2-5	CASSPRGGYLKTQYF	TGTGCCAGCAGCCCCCGGGGGGGGTACCTGAAGACCCAGTACTTC
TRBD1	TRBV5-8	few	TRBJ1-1	CASSLVGTGWDTEAFF	TGTGCCAGCAGCTTGGTAGGGACAGGTTGGGACACTGAAGCTTTCTTT